Each of the 14 T cell receptor beta chains below was sequenced from the same sample in a study of blood T cell repertoires in COVID-19. The protocol was immunoSEQ multiplex PCR, while the TCRdb copy is restricted to in-frame clones and leaves out a portion. In the table there are under 450,000 clones, less than 90% of which are singletons. What was sequenced was PBMCs or T cells enriched from blood (not recorded which). These receptors came from a woman in her thirties who had recovered from COVID-19.

The chain couples TRBV24-1 to TRBJ2-2; possibly TRBD2 for D (6 bases). This CDR3 is 15 amino acids long. The V end was cut by 5 bases, the J end by 7 bases, with 16 bases between. CDR1 KGHDR and CDR2 SFDVKD come from the germline V gene. DNA for the CDR3: TGTGCCACCAGTGGGCCGGGGGAGGCCGGCGGGGAGCTGTTTTTT. It is translated as CATSGPGEAGGELFF.

The rearrangement joins TRBV9 to TRBJ2-1, with 7 bases lining up with TRBD1. Trimming took 2 bases from V and 10 from J; bases not matched to a gene: 12. Looked up from germline, CDR1 is SGDLS and CDR2 is YYNGEE. The CDR3 consists of 15 residues. The CDR3 region has the DNA TGTGCCAGCAGCGTTACAGGGGATCCCATTCGGGAGCAGTTCTTC. This gives the protein CASSVTGDPIREQFF.

This chain uses TRBV7-9 with TRBJ2-5, with D possibly matching TRBD1 (6 bases). Germline V CDR1 and CDR2: SEHNR, FQNEAQ (reference sequence). CDR3 size: 15 residues. Between the trimmed V and J ends, which lost 5 bases and 1 base, there was a span of 14 bases. CDR3 bases: TGTGCCAGCAGCCAATCAGGGACAACCCAAGAGACCCAGTACTTC. Residues: CASSQSGTTQETQYF.

The rearrangement joins TRBV28 to TRBJ2-1; D not resolved. V was clipped by 4 bases and J by 0 bases, with 10 bases between them. CDR1 is MDHEN, CDR2 SYDVKM, per germline. The CDR3 spans 15 residues. The CDR3 region has the DNA TGTGCCAGCAGTTCAACTCCGAGCTCCTACAATGAGCAGTTCTTC. This codes for CASSSTPSSYNEQFF.

The genes are TRBV5-1 and TRBJ2-7; D possibly corresponds to TRBD1 (5 bases). Trimming removed 0 bases at V and 3 bases at J, with 13 bases between. The length of the CDR3 is 15 residues. CDR1 is SGHRS, CDR2 YFSETQ, per germline. CDR3 in DNA: TGCGCCAGCAGCTTGGAGGCAGGGTGGGACTACGAGCAGTACTTC. Encoded protein: CASSLEAGWDYEQYF.

CDR3 region: CASSYSQGINSPLHF. Here the CDR3 DNA reads TGCGCCAGCAGTTACTCACAGGGAATTAATTCACCCCTCCACTTT. The V and J genes are TRBV5-1 and TRBJ1-6, with D perhaps TRBD1 (6 bases). The CDR3 extends over 15 amino acids. In germline, CDR1 is SGHRS, CDR2 YFSETQ. Trimming pared 5 bases from V and 6 bases from J, leaving 15 bases between.

V usage is TRBV5-1 and J usage is TRBJ1-2; D is ambiguous. Deletions cut 0 bases from V and 0 bases from J, with 6 bases between. The CDR3 totals 14 residues. Germline CDR1 SGHRS, CDR2 YFSETQ. The chain's CDR3 is CASSLDTANYGYTF. The CDR3 bases are TGCGCCAGCAGCTTGGACACCGCTAACTATGGCTACACCTTC.

The chain combines TRBV30 with TRBJ1-5, with 9 bases fitting TRBD1. This CDR3 has 13 amino acids. The V and J ends lost 3 bases and 4 bases, in that order; junction bases with no gene match: 1. Germline V gives CDR1 GTSNPN, CDR2 SVGIG (reference sequence). The CDR3 nucleotides are TGTGCCTGGAGCGGGACAGGGAATCAGCCCCAGCATTTT. Translating it yields CAWSGTGNQPQHF.

The rearrangement joins TRBV15 to TRBJ2-7; 9 bases are a match to TRBD2. The junction had 5 bases not matched to a gene; V was cut back by 1 base and J by 4 bases. The CDR3 consists of 15 residues. CDR1 and CDR2 (germline): LNHNV, YYDKDF (reference sequence). CDR3 sequence (DNA): TGTGCCACCAGCAGAGTGGGCGGGAGGGGTTACGAGCAGTACTTC. Its protein product is CATSRVGGRGYEQYF.

The V gene is TRBV5-1, the J gene TRBJ2-2, with TRBD1 matching over 9 bases. Germline V gives CDR1 SGHRS, CDR2 YFSETQ. With V trimmed by 2 bases and J by 4 bases, 3 bases remained unmatched. The CDR3 totals 15 residues. The CDR3 DNA sequence: TGCGCCAGCAGCTTACGGGACAGGGCCACCGGGGAGCTGTTTTTT. Translating it yields CASSLRDRATGELFF.

V gene TRBV3-1 (or the pseudogene TRBV3-2) combines with J gene TRBJ2-2; 11 bases align to TRBD2. Per the germline V gene, CDR1 is LGHDT and CDR2 is YNNKEL (reference sequence). This CDR3 is 19 amino acids long. Trimming took 7 bases from V and 6 from J; bases not matched to a gene: 19. The CDR3 protein is CASTLQKLPGLADSGELFF. The CDR3 region has the DNA TGTGCCAGCACCCTACAAAAACTACCGGGACTAGCGGATTCCGGGGAGCTGTTTTTT.

This clone was seen a single time. This chain joins TRBV5-1 and TRBJ1-2, with 7 bases that match TRBD1. V was pared by 3 bases and J by 4 bases, with 9 bases of the junction left unmatched. The CDR3 sequence is 15 residues long. Germline loops: CDR1 SGHRS, CDR2 YFSETQ. The DNA of the CDR3 is TGCGCCAGCAGCTGGACCGGGACAGACCCCTATGGCTACACCTTC. It yields the protein CASSWTGTDPYGYTF.

This chain uses TRBV27 with TRBJ2-1, with a possible D match to TRBD2 (5 bases). Trimming took 3 bases from V and 9 from J, leaving 18 bases between them. There are 15 residues in the CDR3. Germline lookup yields CDR1 MNHEY and CDR2 SMNVEV (reference sequence). DNA of the CDR3: TGTGCCAGCAGTTTGATTCCAGAGGGTAATGGTGAGCAGTTCTTC. This encodes CASSLIPEGNGEQFF.

The CDR3 loop is CASSPVNQPQHF. The CDR3 nucleotides are TGTGCCAGTAGTCCCGTAAATCAGCCCCAGCATTTT. The chain links TRBV19 to TRBJ1-5; D gene ambiguous. Between the trimmed V and J ends, which lost 5 bases and 4 bases, there was a span of 6 bases. Germline loops: CDR1 LNHDA, CDR2 SQIVND (reference sequence). The CDR3 length is 12 residues.